This TCR beta chain was identified in a study of graft-versus-host responses after intestinal transplantation (TCRdb year 2021). Some background on the complete study: Multivisceral, liver-intestinal, or isolated intestinal transplants were received by the recipients. Instead of going to the commercial service, samples from a few later patients were sequenced in-house on an Illumina MiSeq and processed with MiXCR. Donor T cell macrochimerism was defined as a peak of at least 4% donor T cells among recipient peripheral blood mononuclear cells. All recipients received anti-thymocyte globulin induction followed by maintenance tacrolimus and steroids for approximately 3 years. Bulk TCR-beta CDR3 sequencing was used to track graft-versus-host and host-versus-graft alloreactive T cell clones in the graft, circulation and bone marrow after intestinal transplantation. The cohort enrolled some 23 intestinal transplant recipients, one of whom was a retransplant, and 3 patients without pretransplant specimens were excluded. Alloreactive clones were identified by sequencing pre-transplant mixed lymphocyte reaction products and comparing them with unstimulated pre-transplant donor and recipient T cells. Findings and caveats that apply to the study as a whole: In patients with donor T cell macrochimerism, the allografts had high GvH to HvG T cell clonal ratios. Early after transplant, peak levels of circulating GvH clones were associated with declines in HvG clones. The conclusions were limited by the relatively low number and heterogeneity of the intestinal transplant patients. GvH clones were found in recipient bone marrow, and some of the GvH clones appeared earlier in ileal mucosa or blood, which is consistent with an intestinal mucosal origin.

Library preparation used the immunoSEQ multiplex PCR assay. For most patients, genomic DNA was subjected to high-throughput TCR-beta CDR3 sequencing by Adaptive Biotechnologies. In the source study's methods: TCR sequencing data for around 20 patients were retrieved from Adaptive's ImmunoSEQ software; three other patients were processed with MiXCR and VDJtools. CDR3 nucleotide sequences shared between donor and recipient were removed because the origin of such sequences could not be assigned. To be classed as alloreactive, a clone needed at least 2-fold expansion over unstimulated cells and a minimum CFSE-low frequency of 0.002% (template counts) or 0.001% (read counts). Clones were considered mappable if detected in sequenced pre-transplant spleen, lymph node, or MLR CFSE-low populations of the donor or recipient. Cumulative frequency of alloreactive clones was calculated as a percentage of all sequences weighted by copy number. The table was pulled from immuneACCESS by TCRdb, which kept in-frame rearrangements only. Such tables lose some clones; where checked, under half of the loss comes from unresolved V genes, and the rest has no known cause. The V and J calls and clone size come from that table; D and trimming were worked out from the DNA. This sample has some 44,000 clones in its table, and about 95% of those were observed once. Jointly, the top ten make up more than 1.5% of the sample.

Points on this clone: The antigen it binds to is not known. The sample holds no much larger clone one base away, and base qualities are not on file.

Germline trimming: 4 bases from V, 5 bases from J; junction bases outside gene matches: 11. The germline V gene encodes CDR1 MNHNS and CDR2 SASEGT. Its CDR3 holds 15 amino acids, cysteine through phenylalanine. The retained sequence is limited to the CDR3, 45 bases, with the frame set at the first base. Blood samples were collected up to 4 times in the first month after transplant and then at least monthly when available. The sequence links TRBV6-1 to TRBJ2-7; TRBD2 aligns with 7 central bases. This material consisted of PBMCs, taken around 48 weeks after intestinal transplant. This TCR derives from a human patient who received an intestinal transplant, so some T cells may come from the graft donor. The sequenced DNA: TGTGCCAGCAGTGTTTTTCGCGGGAGTGGAAACGAGCAGTACTTC. The translation is CASSVFRGSGNEQYF.